The rows below give T cell receptor beta chains drawn from one sample of a study of brain T cells in children with intractable seizures. Libraries were prepared by immunoSEQ multiplex PCR; TCRdb keeps only in-frame clonotypes and omits some of them. The repertoire holds about 340,000 clones, approximately 93% seen once, with 5.7% in the top ten. This specimen consisted of peripheral blood, obtained roughly 5 months after surgery. The receptors shown here come from a boy less than two years old with tuberous sclerosis and intractable seizures. Both conserved end residues are part of each CDR3. D genes are given only for firm matches. Size tells how often a clone was seen (once, few, many) or the class of an expanded clone, and some rows leave it out.

>TRBV5-1|TRBJ1-4|NA|NA|14
TGCGCCAGCAGCTTGAACAGGGAAAGGGAAAAACTGTTTTTT
CASSLNREREKLFF
>TRBV5-4|TRBJ2-7|NA|NA|15
TGTGCCAGCAGCTTCGGCGGACAGTTTGATTACGAGCAGTACTTC
CASSFGGQFDYEQYF
>TRBV12-3/TRBV12-4|TRBJ1-1|once|TRBD1|13
TGTGCCAGCGGACGAAGGGGGCTAGCTGAAGCTTTCTTT
CASGRRGLAEAFF
>TRBV7-3|TRBJ2-1|NA|NA|17
TGTGCCAGCAGCCCCACAGGGCTAGCGAGTCCCTACAATGAGCAGTTCTTC
CASSPTGLASPYNEQFF
>TRBV5-1|TRBJ2-1|NA|TRBD2|13
TGCGCCAGCGGACTAGCGGGACAGGGTGAGCAGTTCTTC
CASGLAGQGEQFF
>TRBV13|TRBJ1-2|NA|NA|16
TGTGCCAGCAGCCCCACTTCCTTCCGGGACAACTATGGCTACACCTTC
CASSPTSFRDNYGYTF
>TRBV9|TRBJ1-1|NA|NA|14
TGTGCCAGCAGCGCCGGGACACAGAACACTGAAGCTTTCTTT
CASSAGTQNTEAFF
>TRBV28|TRBJ1-4|NA|TRBD1|14
TGTGCCAGCAGTCGACAGGGGGCAAATGAAAAACTGTTTTTT
CASSRQGANEKLFF
>TRBV6-1|TRBJ1-1|NA|TRBD1|18
TGTGCCAGCAGTGAACACCCTCTCGGGACAGCAATGAACACTGAAGCTTTCTTT
CASSEHPLGTAMNTEAFF
>TRBV27|TRBJ1-1|NA|NA|11
TGTGCCAGCAGTTATGACAGGCAAGCTTTCTTT
CASSYDRQAFF
>TRBV18|TRBJ2-1|NA|TRBD2|17
TGTGCCAGCTCACTAGGGACTAGCGGGAGCTCCTACAATGAGCAGTTCTTC
CASSLGTSGSSYNEQFF
>TRBV2|TRBJ2-3|NA|NA|16
TGTGCCAGCAGTGAATCCAACAGGGTGAGCACAGATACGCAGTATTTT
CASSESNRVSTDTQYF
>TRBV7-3|TRBJ2-1|NA|NA|15
TGTGCCAGCAGCCCTACCCTCGGCGCCTACAATGAGCAGTTCTTC
CASSPTLGAYNEQFF
>TRBV19|TRBJ2-7|NA|NA|13
TGTGCCAGTAGTATTGGACGCTCCTACGAGCAGTACTTC
CASSIGRSYEQYF
>TRBV24-1|TRBJ2-1|NA|NA|12
TGTGCCACCAGTGAGGATAGCAATGAGCAGTTCTTC
CATSEDSNEQFF
>TRBV30|TRBJ2-7|NA|NA|14
TGTGCCTGGAGTGTACGGCTAGCGTCCGACGAGCAGTACTTC
CAWSVRLASDEQYF
>TRBV2|TRBJ1-1|NA|NA|13
TGTGCCAGTGGGAAGGGCAGCTACACTGAAGCTTTCTTT
CASGKGSYTEAFF
>TRBV13|TRBJ1-4|NA|TRBD1|15
TGTGCCAGCAGCTTAGTGGGGACAGGGGACGAAAAACTGTTTTTT
CASSLVGTGDEKLFF
>TRBV9|TRBJ2-3|NA|TRBD2|15
TGTGCCAGCAGCGTAGTGCCAGCGGGGGTAGATACGCAGTATTTT
CASSVVPAGVDTQYF
>TRBV7-3|TRBJ2-7|once|NA|14
TGTGCCAGCAGCTTCCAGGGTGGGCCGTACGAGCAGTACTTC
CASSFQGGPYEQYF
>TRBV7-2|TRBJ2-1|NA|TRBD2|16
TGTGCCAGCAGCCCAGCCACTAGCGGGAGTTACAATGAGCAGTTCTTC
CASSPATSGSYNEQFF
>TRBV27|TRBJ2-7|NA|TRBD2|15
TGTGCCAGCAGTTTATCCCCTAGCGGAGCATACGAGCAGTACTTC
CASSLSPSGAYEQYF
>TRBV9|TRBJ1-3|NA|NA|16
TGTGCCAGCAGCGTAGTTACGGGGGCCTCTGGAAACACCATATATTTT
CASSVVTGASGNTIYF